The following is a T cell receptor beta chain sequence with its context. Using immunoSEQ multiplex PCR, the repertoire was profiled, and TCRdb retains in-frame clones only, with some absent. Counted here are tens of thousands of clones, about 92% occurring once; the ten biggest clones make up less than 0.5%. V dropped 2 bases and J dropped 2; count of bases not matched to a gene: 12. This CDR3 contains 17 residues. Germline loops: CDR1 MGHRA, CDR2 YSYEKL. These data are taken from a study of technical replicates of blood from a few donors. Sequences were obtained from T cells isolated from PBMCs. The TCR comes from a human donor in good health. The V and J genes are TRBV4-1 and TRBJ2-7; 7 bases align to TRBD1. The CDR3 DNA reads TGCGCCAGCAGCCAAAAAGGAGACAGGGAGATACCCTACGAGCAGTACTTC. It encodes CASSQKGDREIPYEQYF.